This T cell receptor (beta chain) was identified during a study of T cells in Graves' hyperthyroidism and ophthalmopathy. Lactation, pregnancy, other autoimmune disease or uncontrolled infection led to exclusion of patients. Fresh peripheral blood, around 10 ml, yielded the PBMCs. Amplification of TCR beta CDR3 regions was performed using RNA transcripts as template. A first-round RT-PCR of the TCR CDR3 used the HTBI primer set. TCRdb re-called the multiplex PCR reads with MiXCR, one entry per CDR3 protein. The sample consists of roughly 240,000 distinct CDR3 sequences, 15% to 20% of them appearing once. The sequencing input was blood. The TCR was taken from a woman in her late teens or twenties with Graves' ophthalmopathy.

The CDR3 is CSARVRLAGVREQYF. The CDR3 nucleotides are TGCAGTGCTAGAGTTCGACTAGCGGGGGTCAGGGAGCAGTACTTC. The V and J genes are TRBV20-1 and TRBJ2-7; TRBD2 matches at 12 bases. CDR1 and CDR2 from the germline V gene are DFQATT and SNEGSKA (reference sequence). V gave up 1 base and J gave up 7 bases; unmatched junction bases: 8. The CDR3 totals 15 residues.